Presented here are 10 T cell receptor beta chains from one specimen sequenced in a study of blood T cell dynamics during melanoma immunotherapy (TCRdb year 2020). What this sample's time point label stands for: week 3, after first cycle of checkpoint inhibitor. Library generation was performed with the immunoSEQ multiplex PCR assay. Not all clones reach the TCRdb copy of this immuneACCESS table, which keeps in-frame sequences only. Checked studies attribute under half of the gap to unresolved V genes and leave the rest unexplained. Within this sample are 8,500 to 13,000 clones, with 87% of them counted one time only. Of the sample, around 6.9% is held by the ten largest clones. Sample: blood, taken from a patient treated with checkpoint blockade. These receptors were taken from a human donor with melanoma.

The chain is built from TRBV7-8 and TRBJ2-7; D is perhaps TRBD2 (5 bases). Germline CDR1 is SGHVS and CDR2 is FQNEAQ. The ends were cut back, 3 bases at V and 3 bases at J, with 9 bases in the middle. This CDR3 is built from 13 residues. In DNA form, the CDR3 reads TGTGCCAGCAGCTTTGGGGAGCACTACGAGCAGTACTTC. This encodes CASSFGEHYEQYF.

V usage is TRBV18 and J usage is TRBJ1-3; D possibly corresponds to TRBD1 (5 bases). The ends were cut back, 5 bases at V and 2 bases at J, with 19 bases in the middle. The CDR3 sequence is 17 residues long. Per germline, CDR1 KGHSH and CDR2 LQKENI. The CDR3: CASSTSGTSSAGNTIYF. CDR3 DNA sequence: TGTGCCAGCTCAACGTCCGGGACCTCATCAGCTGGAAACACCATATATTTT. The full variable domain, rest sourced from reference TRBV18 and TRBJ1-3, is NAGVMQNPRHLVRRRGQEARLRCSPMKGHSHVYWYRQLPEEGLKFMVYLQKENIIDESGMPKERFSAEFPKEGPSILRIQQVVRGDSAAYFCASSTSGTSSAGNTIYFGEGSWLTVV.

The chain joins TRBV9 to TRBJ1-1; D possibly corresponds to TRBD1 (5 bases). V was shortened by 0 bases and J by 0 bases, with 9 bases between the two germline ends. CDR3 length: 15 amino acids. From germline, CDR1 is SGDLS and CDR2 YYNGEE. CDR3: CASSVGPGMNTEAFF. The CDR3 nucleotides read TGTGCCAGCAGCGTAGGGCCAGGGATGAACACTGAAGCTTTCTTT. Based on the CDR3 plus reference TRBV9 and TRBJ1-1, the full variable domain is DSGVTQTPKHLITATGQRVTLRCSPRSGDLSVYWYQQSLDQGLQFLIQYYNGEERAKGNILERFSAQQFPDLHSELNLSSLELGDSALYFCASSVGPGMNTEAFFGQGTRLTVV.

This clone was recorded only once. The rearrangement joins TRBV5-1 to TRBJ1-3, with TRBD1 as a possible D gene (6 bases). The V gene lost 0 bases and the J gene lost 4 bases, with 11 bases spanning the gap. The germline gives CDR1 SGHRS, CDR2 YFSETQ. The CDR3 loop spans 15 amino acids. CDR3: CASSLEGGFGNTIYF. In nucleotides, the CDR3 is TGCGCCAGCAGCTTGGAGGGGGGTTTCGGAAACACCATATATTTT.

This chain joins TRBV7-9 and TRBJ2-5, with 10 bases matching TRBD1. The junction had 5 bases not matched to a gene; V was cut back by 4 bases and J by 3 bases. Germline V gives CDR1 SEHNR, CDR2 FQNEAQ (reference sequence). The CDR3 totals 15 residues. The CDR3 protein is CASSSWTGGEETQYF. The CDR3, as DNA: TGTGCCAGCAGCTCCTGGACAGGGGGGGAAGAGACCCAGTACTTC.

The J gene is TRBJ2-5, the V gene TRBV10-3; 7 nucleotides align to TRBD1. This CDR3 is built from 14 residues. In germline, CDR1 is ENHRY, CDR2 SYGVKD. Unmatched junction bases numbered 9, after V lost 10 bases and J lost 1 base. CDR3 protein: CATGAWDSQETQYF. The CDR3 coding sequence is TGTGCCACCGGGGCTTGGGACAGCCAAGAGACCCAGTACTTC.

The chain links TRBV7-2 to TRBJ1-1; 7 nucleotides match TRBD1. Trimming removed 5 bases from V and 1 base from J; junction bases left unmatched: 7. CDR3 size: 15 residues. Germline V lookup: CDR1 SGHTA, CDR2 FQGNSA. The CDR3 bases are TGTGCCAGCAGCAACACCGGGACAGAGAACACTGAAGCTTTCTTT. Protein sequence: CASSNTGTENTEAFF.

This chain connects TRBV7-6 to TRBJ2-3; D remains ambiguous. Germline CDR1 SGHVS, CDR2 FNYEAQ. V lost 2 bases and J 0 bases, leaving 12 bases between the germline ends. The CDR3 is 16 amino acids. CDR3 nucleotide sequence: TGTGCCAGCAGCTTACAAAACGCCGGTAGCACAGATACGCAGTATTTT. This translates into CASSLQNAGSTDTQYF.

The rearrangement uses TRBV6-1 and TRBJ1-6, with D unclear. The CDR3 loop spans 13 amino acids. Germline CDR1 and CDR2: MNHNS and SASEGT. With 6 bases removed from V and 4 bases from J, the gap between germline ends came to 7 bases. The CDR3 nucleotides read TGTGCCAGCAGGGTGAATTATAATTCACCCCTCCACTTT. Encoded protein: CASRVNYNSPLHF.

This sequence joins TRBV7-9 and TRBJ1-4, with a weak D call TRBD1 (6 bases). The CDR3 is made up of 15 amino acids. V was shortened by 5 bases and J by 2 bases, with 12 bases between the two germline ends. CDR1 is SEHNR and CDR2 is FQNEAQ in the germline V gene (reference sequence). In nucleotides, the CDR3 is TGTGCCAGCAGCGTGTACAGGGTGACTAATGAAAAACTGTTTTTT. Translation: CASSVYRVTNEKLFF.